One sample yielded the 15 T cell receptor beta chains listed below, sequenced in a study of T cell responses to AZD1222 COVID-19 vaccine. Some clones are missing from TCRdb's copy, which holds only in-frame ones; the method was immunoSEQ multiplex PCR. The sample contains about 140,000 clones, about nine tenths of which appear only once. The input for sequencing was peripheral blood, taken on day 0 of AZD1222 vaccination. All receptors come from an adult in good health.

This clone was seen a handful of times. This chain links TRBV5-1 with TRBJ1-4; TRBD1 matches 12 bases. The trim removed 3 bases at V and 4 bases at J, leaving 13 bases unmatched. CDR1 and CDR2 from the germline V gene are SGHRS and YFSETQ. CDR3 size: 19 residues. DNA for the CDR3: TGCGCCAGCAGCTCTGAGGCCGGGACAGGGGGCGGAGGTAATGAAAAACTGTTTTTT. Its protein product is CASSSEAGTGGGGNEKLFF.

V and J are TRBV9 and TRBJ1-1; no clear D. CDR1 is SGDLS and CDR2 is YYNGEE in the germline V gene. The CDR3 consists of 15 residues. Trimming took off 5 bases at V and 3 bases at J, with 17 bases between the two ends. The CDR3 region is CASSRALVGDTEAFF. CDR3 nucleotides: TGTGCCAGCAGTCGGGCCCTGGTCGGCGACACTGAAGCTTTCTTT.

CDR3 in amino acids: CASSYSGPVNEQFF. CDR3 nucleotides: TGTGCCAGCAGTTACTCGGGCCCCGTGAATGAGCAGTTCTTC. This chain uses TRBV6-5 with TRBJ2-1; D call uncertain. The CDR3 consists of 14 residues. With 0 bases removed from V and 7 bases from J, the gap between germline ends came to 10 bases. CDR1 and CDR2 (germline): MNHEY, SVGAGI.

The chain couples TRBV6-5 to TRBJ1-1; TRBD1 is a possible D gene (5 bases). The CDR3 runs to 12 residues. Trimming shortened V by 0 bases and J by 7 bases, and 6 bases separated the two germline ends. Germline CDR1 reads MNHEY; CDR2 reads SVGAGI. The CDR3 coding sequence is TGTGCCAGCAGTTACTCCACAGGTGAAGCTTTCTTT. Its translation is CASSYSTGEAFF.

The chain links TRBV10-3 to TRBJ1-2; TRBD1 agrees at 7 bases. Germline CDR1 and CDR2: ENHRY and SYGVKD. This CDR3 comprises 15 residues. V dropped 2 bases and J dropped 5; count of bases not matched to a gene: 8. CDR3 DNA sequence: TGTGCCATCAGTGAGGAGGGACAGAACCTTTATGGCTACACCTTC. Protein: CAISEEGQNLYGYTF.

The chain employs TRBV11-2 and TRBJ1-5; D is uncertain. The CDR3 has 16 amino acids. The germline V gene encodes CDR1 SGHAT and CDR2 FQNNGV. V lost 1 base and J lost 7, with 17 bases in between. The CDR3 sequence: CASSLVFWGEEQPQHF. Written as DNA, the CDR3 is TGTGCCAGCAGCTTAGTCTTCTGGGGTGAGGAGCAGCCCCAGCATTTT.

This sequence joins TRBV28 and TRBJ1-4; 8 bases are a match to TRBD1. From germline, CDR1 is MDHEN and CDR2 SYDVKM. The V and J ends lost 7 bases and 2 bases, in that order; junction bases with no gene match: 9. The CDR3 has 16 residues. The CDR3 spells CASTMGRGPTNEKLFF. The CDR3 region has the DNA TGTGCCAGCACCATGGGCAGGGGGCCTACTAATGAAAAACTGTTTTTT.

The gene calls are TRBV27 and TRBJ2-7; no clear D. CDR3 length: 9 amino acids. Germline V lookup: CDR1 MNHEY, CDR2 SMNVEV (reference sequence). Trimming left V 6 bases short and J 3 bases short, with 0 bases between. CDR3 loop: CASSYEQYF. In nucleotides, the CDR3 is TGTGCCAGCAGCTACGAGCAGTACTTC.

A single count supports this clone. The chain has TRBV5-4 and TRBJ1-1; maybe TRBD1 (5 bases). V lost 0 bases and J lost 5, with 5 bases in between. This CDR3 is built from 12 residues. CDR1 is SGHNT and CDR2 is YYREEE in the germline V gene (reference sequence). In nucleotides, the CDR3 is TGTGCCAGCAGCTTGGAGGGGACTGAAGCTTTCTTT. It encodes CASSLEGTEAFF. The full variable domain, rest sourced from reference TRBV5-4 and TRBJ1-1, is ETGVTQSPTHLIKTRGQQVTLRCSSQSGHNTVSWYQQALGQGPQFIFQYYREEENGRGNFPPRFSGLQFPNYSSELNVNALELDDSALYLCASSLEGTEAFFGQGTRLTVV.

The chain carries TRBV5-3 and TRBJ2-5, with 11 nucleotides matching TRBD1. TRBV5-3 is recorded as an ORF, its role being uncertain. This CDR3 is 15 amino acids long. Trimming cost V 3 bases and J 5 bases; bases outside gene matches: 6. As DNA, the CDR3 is TGTGCCAGAAGCTCCCGGACAGGGGGCAGGGAGACCCAGTACTTC. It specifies CARSSRTGGRETQYF.

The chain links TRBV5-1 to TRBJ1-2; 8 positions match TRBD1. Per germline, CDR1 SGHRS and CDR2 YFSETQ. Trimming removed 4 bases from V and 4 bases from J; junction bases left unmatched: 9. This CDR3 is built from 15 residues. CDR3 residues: CASSRSGQEGYGYTF. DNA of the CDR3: TGCGCCAGCAGCCGTTCGGGACAGGAAGGCTATGGCTACACCTTC.

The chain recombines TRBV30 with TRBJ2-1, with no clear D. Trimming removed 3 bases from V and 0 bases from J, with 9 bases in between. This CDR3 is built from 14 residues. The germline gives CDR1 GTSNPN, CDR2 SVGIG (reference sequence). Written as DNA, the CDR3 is TGTGCCTGGAGGGCGAGTAGCTCCTACAATGAGCAGTTCTTC. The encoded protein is CAWRASSSYNEQFF.

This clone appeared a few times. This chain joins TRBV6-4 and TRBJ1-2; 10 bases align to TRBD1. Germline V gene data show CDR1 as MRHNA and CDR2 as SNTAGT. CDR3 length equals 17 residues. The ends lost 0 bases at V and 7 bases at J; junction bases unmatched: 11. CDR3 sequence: CASSDSGETGGAGGYTF. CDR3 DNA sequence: TGTGCCAGCAGTGACTCGGGAGAGACAGGGGGCGCGGGTGGCTACACCTTC.

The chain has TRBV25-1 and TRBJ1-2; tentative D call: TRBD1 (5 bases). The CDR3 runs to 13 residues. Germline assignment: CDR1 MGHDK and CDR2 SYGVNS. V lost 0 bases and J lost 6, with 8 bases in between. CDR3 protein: CASSEYSGNGYTF. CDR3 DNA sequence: TGTGCCAGCAGTGAATATTCAGGGAATGGCTACACCTTC.

In DNA, the CDR3 is TGTGCCTGGAGTGTAGCGGGGAGGGGCTCCTACGAGCAGTACTTC. This translates into CAWSVAGRGSYEQYF. V gene TRBV30 combines with J gene TRBJ2-7; 7 bases are a match to TRBD2. From germline, CDR1 is GTSNPN and CDR2 SVGIG (reference sequence). The V gene end was trimmed by 0 bases and the J gene end by 0 bases; junction bases not matched to a gene: 5. This CDR3 contains 15 residues.